One sample yielded the 19 T cell receptor beta chains listed below, sequenced in a study of T cells after yellow fever vaccination. TCRdb used MiXCR to reprocess the 5' RACE reads, holding one entry per CDR3 protein. The sample holds over 150,000 distinct CDR3 sequences, roughly 6.2% seen once. Sequenced here: CD4+ T cells sorted from PBMCs, sampled on the day of the first yellow fever vaccination. These receptor sequences come from a man aged 18 to 29 who received the YFV17D yellow fever vaccine.

This clonotype was observed at least ten times. The gene calls are TRBV20-1 and TRBJ2-5; maybe TRBD2 (5 bases). Germline CDR1 is DFQATT and CDR2 is SNEGSKA (reference sequence). The CDR3 extends over 11 amino acids. Trimming pared 3 bases from V and 4 bases from J, leaving 6 bases between. CDR3 sequence (DNA): TGCAGTGCTAGCGGGGTAGAGACCCAGTACTTC. Its translation: CSASGVETQYF.

This clonotype was observed at least ten times. V is TRBV12-3 or TRBV12-4 and J is TRBJ2-6, with D possibly TRBD1 on 6 matching bases. The CDR3 length is 20 residues. Trimming removed 5 bases from V and 2 bases from J, with 25 bases in between. For the CDR3, the DNA is TGTGCCAGCAGTGACCTCCTTTGGGACAAAGGCGCTCCTGGGGCCAACGTCCTGACTTTC. Amino acids: CASSDLLWDKGAPGANVLTF.

This clonotype was observed a few times. V and J are TRBV7-3 and TRBJ1-1, with TRBD1 as a possible D gene (6 bases). The CDR3 covers 14 residues. Germline CDR1 is SGHTA and CDR2 is FQGTGA. The V end lost 4 bases, the J end lost 1 base, and 10 bases lay between the germline ends. The CDR3 DNA follows: TGTGCCAGCAGCTCCTCGACAGGGAACACTGAAGCTTTCTTT. Encoded protein: CASSSSTGNTEAFF.

Many counts were recorded for this clonotype. The chain links TRBV4-3 to TRBJ2-3; 11 positions match TRBD2. The J segment lost 0 bases and the V segment lost 2 bases, leaving 4 bases of the junction unmatched. The CDR3 is 17 residues long. Germline loops: CDR1 LGHNA, CDR2 YSLEER. The CDR3 loop reads CASSQRLAGGSTDTQYF. The CDR3 region has the DNA TGCGCCAGCAGCCAACGGCTAGCGGGGGGCAGCACAGATACGCAGTATTTT.

This chain joins TRBV12-3 or TRBV12-4 and TRBJ2-1; D not resolved. The CDR3 covers 13 residues. Trimming stripped 6 bases from V and 2 bases from J, with 8 bases between. CDR3 bases: TGTGCCAGCAGCCGACCCCCCTACAATGAGCAGTTCTTC. Translating gives CASSRPPYNEQFF.

The V gene is TRBV20-1, the J gene TRBJ2-2, with D possibly TRBD2 on 5 matching bases. CDR1 is DFQATT, CDR2 SNEGSKA, per germline (reference sequence). This CDR3 comprises 15 residues. The ends were cut back, 0 bases at V and 4 bases at J, with 12 bases in the middle. CDR3 residues: CSARDRQEVTGELFF. CDR3 coding DNA: TGCAGTGCTAGAGATCGGCAGGAGGTCACCGGGGAGCTGTTTTTT.

A few counts support this clonotype. The V call is TRBV28, the J call TRBJ2-4; tentative D call: TRBD1 (5 bases). V lost 6 bases and J 1 base, leaving 13 bases between the germline ends. Per the germline V gene, CDR1 is MDHEN and CDR2 is SYDVKM. The CDR3 sequence is 15 residues long. CDR3 DNA: TGTGCCAGCAGCCTCAGGGTGGCGGCCAAAAACATTCAGTACTTC. Protein sequence: CASSLRVAAKNIQYF.

The V gene is TRBV6-2 or TRBV6-3, the J gene TRBJ1-1; D gene uncertain. Trimming removed 2 bases at V and 7 bases at J, with 11 bases between. Germline loops: CDR1 MNHEY, CDR2 SVGEGT. The CDR3 is 13 residues long. CDR3 sequence (DNA): TGTGCCAGCAGTTACCGCGGGCATGGTGAAGCTTTCTTT. Protein sequence: CASSYRGHGEAFF.

The genes are TRBV20-1 and TRBJ2-7, with 12 bases matching TRBD2. The CDR3 runs 16 residues. CDR1 is DFQATT and CDR2 is SNEGSKA in the germline V gene (reference sequence). Here the CDR3 reads CCARGLAGQSSYEQYF. The DNA for the CDR3 is TGCTGCGCTAGAGGACTAGCGGGACAATCCTCCTACGAGCAGTACTTC.

This clonotype showed up just a few times. The V call is TRBV7-3, the J call TRBJ2-1; 7 positions match TRBD2. Germline V gene data show CDR1 as SGHTA and CDR2 as FQGTGA. The CDR3 loop spans 15 amino acids. Trimming cost V 2 bases and J 4 bases; bases outside gene matches: 5. CDR3 bases: TGTGCCAGCAGCTTAGACGGCGGGAGATACAATGAGCAGTTCTTC. Translated, it gives CASSLDGGRYNEQFF.

For the CDR3, the DNA is TGTGCCTCCTCCAAGCAGATCCCTTGGACAATAGGAACAGATACGCAGTATTTT. Protein product: CASSKQIPWTIGTDTQYF. The gene calls are TRBV3-1 and TRBJ2-3; D possibly corresponds to TRBD1 (5 bases). This CDR3 is built from 18 residues. Trimming stripped 11 bases from V and 3 bases from J, with 30 bases between. The germline CDR1 and CDR2 sequences are LGHDT and YNNKEL (reference sequence).

The V gene is TRBV15, the J gene TRBJ2-2; D ambiguous. The CDR3 covers 16 residues. V lost 1 base and J lost 1, with 10 bases in between. Per the germline V gene, CDR1 is LNHNV and CDR2 is YYDKDF (reference sequence). CDR3: CATSRGGSGNTGELFF. CDR3 DNA: TGTGCCACCAGCAGAGGTGGATCGGGGAACACCGGGGAGCTGTTTTTT.

As to this clonotype: A much larger clone differs from this one at a single base, so this may be a read error. V and J are TRBV28 and TRBJ1-1; D remains unclear. Germline V gene lookup returns CDR1 MDHEN and CDR2 SYDVKM. This CDR3 region has 11 residues. Here the CDR3 reads CAISLQNEAFF. The CDR3 DNA follows: TGTGCCATCAGTTTACAGAATGAAGCTTTCTTT. Combining the CDR3 with reference TRBV28 and TRBJ1-1 gives the whole variable domain DVKVTQSSRYLVKRTGEKVFLECVQDMDHENMFWYRQDPGLGLRLIYFSYDVKMKEKGDIPEGYSVSREKKERFSLILESASTNQTSMYLCAISLQNEAFFGQGTRLTVV.

This clonotype has at least ten counts. The rearrangement uses TRBV4-3 and TRBJ1-2, with TRBD1 as a possible D gene (5 bases). The CDR3 is 15 amino acids. Trimming pared 4 bases from V and 0 bases from J, leaving 12 bases between. Germline loops: CDR1 LGHNA, CDR2 YSLEER. Here the CDR3 DNA reads TGCGCCAGCAGCCGGGGGGATGGAGCTAACTATGGCTACACCTTC. This gives the protein CASSRGDGANYGYTF.

The rearrangement links TRBV5-4 to TRBJ2-1; TRBD1 is a possible D gene (6 bases). Trimming removed 4 bases from V and 8 bases from J, with 19 bases in between. This CDR3 comprises 15 residues. The V gene's germline CDR1 is SGHNT and CDR2 YYREEE (reference sequence). CDR3 coding DNA: TGTGCCAGCAGCCAGACAGCCAGGGGAAGGGATGAGCAGTTCTTC. Its translation: CASSQTARGRDEQFF.

This clonotype showed up just a few times. V and J are TRBV11-3 and TRBJ2-2, with TRBD1 matching over 9 bases. V trimming: 5 bases; J trimming: 6 bases; junction bases outside the gene matches: 7. In germline, CDR1 is SGHNT, CDR2 YENEEA. This CDR3 has 15 amino acids. The CDR3, as DNA: TGTGCCAGCAGCCGACAGGGGGTCGGGGCCGGGGAGCTGTTTTTT. Translation gives CASSRQGVGAGELFF.

This clonotype was observed a few times. The chain links TRBV12-3 or TRBV12-4 to TRBJ1-2, with a weak D call TRBD1 (6 bases). V shed 6 bases and J shed 7 bases, with 15 bases lying between them. There are 13 residues in the CDR3. CDR3 sequence (DNA): TGTGCCAGCAGAGATACAGGGATGGCTGGCTACACCTTC. Protein sequence: CASRDTGMAGYTF.

This clonotype came up many times. The chain couples TRBV5-6 to TRBJ2-7, with TRBD2 matching 9 bases. V shed 1 base and J 6 bases; nucleotides not matched to a gene: 8. This CDR3 has 15 amino acids. CDR1 SGHDT and CDR2 YYEEEE come from the germline V gene. The CDR3 DNA is TGTGCCAGCAGCTTGCTGGCGGGGGGGCCATCCGAGCAGTACGTC. Translation: CASSLLAGGPSEQYV.

This clonotype has more than one count but fewer than ten. This rearrangement joins TRBV5-1 to TRBJ2-3, with 8 bases fitting TRBD2. The trim removed 4 bases at V and 3 bases at J, leaving 7 bases unmatched. The CDR3 spans 15 residues. CDR1 is SGHRS and CDR2 is YFSETQ in the germline V gene. The CDR3 is CASSITGLGTDTQYF. In nucleotides, the CDR3 is TGCGCCAGCAGCATCACGGGACTAGGTACAGATACGCAGTATTTT. Full variable domain (outside the CDR3, taken from reference TRBV5-1 and TRBJ2-3): KAGVTQTPRYLIKTRGQQVTLSCSPISGHRSVSWYQQTPGQGLQFLFEYFSETQRNKGNFPGRFSGRQFSNSRSEMNVSTLELGDSALYLCASSITGLGTDTQYFGPGTRLTVL.